The 24 T cell receptor beta chains below were found in one sample sequenced in a study of breast tumors, draining lymph nodes, adjacent tissues. Breast cancer patients provided tissue from their axillary draining lymph nodes. TCRdb re-called the multiplex PCR reads with MiXCR, one entry per CDR3 protein. The sample has approximately 140,000 distinct CDR3 sequences, less than 35% seen once. Sequencing was done on a sample of axillary lymph node tissue. The source is a female donor with breast cancer. Some clones in this sample may be carry-over from other donors' samples.

This clonotype appeared many times. This rearrangement joins TRBV5-5 to TRBJ1-6; 7 bases map to TRBD1. The CDR3 contains 15 residues. CDR1 and CDR2 from the germline V gene are SGHKS and YYEKEE (reference sequence). Trimming at V came to 2 bases and at J to 5 bases, leaving 4 bases not matched to a gene. CDR3 region: CASSFRTGDNSPLHF. The CDR3 bases are TGTGCCAGCAGCTTTAGGACAGGAGATAATTCACCCCTCCACTTT.

At least ten counts were recorded for this clonotype. The CDR3 loop reads CSASVATGGSVGSYNEQFF. CDR3 nucleotide sequence: TGCAGTGCTAGTGTTGCGACAGGCGGGTCGGTTGGCTCCTACAATGAGCAGTTCTTC. This rearrangement joins TRBV20-1 to TRBJ2-1, with a possible D match to TRBD1 (6 bases). Germline V gene data show CDR1 as DFQATT and CDR2 as SNEGSKA (reference sequence). V was pared by 3 bases and J by 0 bases, with 24 bases between. This CDR3 comprises 19 residues.

At least ten counts were recorded for this clonotype. This chain joins TRBV6-1 and TRBJ1-5; possible D gene TRBD1, 5 bases. This CDR3 contains 15 residues. Trimming pared 7 bases from V and 6 bases from J, leaving 19 bases between. CDR1 is MNHNS and CDR2 is SASEGT in the germline V gene. CDR3 amino acids: CASTLGRGAGQPQHF. The DNA of the CDR3 is TGTGCCAGCACCCTGGGGAGGGGCGCTGGTCAGCCCCAGCATTTT.

This clonotype was seen a few times. The chain links TRBV27 to TRBJ2-1; possibly TRBD1 or TRBD2 for D (5 bases each). This CDR3 has 16 amino acids. CDR1 is MNHEY and CDR2 is SMNVEV in the germline V gene (reference sequence). V was shortened by 1 base and J by 8 bases, with 18 bases between the two germline ends. CDR3 sequence reads: CASSLLGFGDADEQFF. CDR3 DNA sequence: TGTGCCAGCAGTTTATTGGGTTTCGGGGACGCGGATGAGCAGTTCTTC.

The genes are TRBV2 and TRBJ1-2; TRBD1 matches 8 bases. The trim removed 8 bases at V and 6 bases at J, leaving 11 bases unmatched. The CDR3 is made up of 14 amino acids. Germline lookup yields CDR1 SNHLY and CDR2 FYNNEI. The CDR3 loop reads CASGETQGAHGYTF. The CDR3 DNA sequence: TGTGCCAGCGGGGAGACCCAGGGGGCGCATGGCTACACCTTC. The variable domain in full, with the rest retrieved from reference TRBV2 and TRBJ1-2, is EPEVTQTPSHQVTQMGQEVILRCVPISNHLYFYWYRQILGQKVEFLVSFYNNEISEKSEIFDDQFSVERPDGSNFTLKIRSTKLEDSAMYFCASGETQGAHGYTFGSGTRLTVV.

This clonotype has at least ten counts. The J gene is TRBJ2-7, the V gene TRBV10-3, with 10 bases matching TRBD1. Germline V lookup: CDR1 ENHRY, CDR2 SYGVKD. The CDR3 runs to 13 residues. J lost 2 bases, V lost 6 bases, and 1 base had no gene match. CDR3 nucleotide sequence: TGTGCCATCAGCGGACAGGGGGCCTACGAGCAGTACTTC. This sequence encodes CAISGQGAYEQYF.

Of note for this clonotype: It is likely a read error, because the conserved phenylalanine at the end of the CDR3 is missing. The chain links TRBV9 to TRBJ1-6; D might be TRBD1 (6 bases). The CDR3 is made up of 16 amino acids. The ends were cut back, 0 bases at V and 14 bases at J, with 21 bases in the middle. CDR1 SGDLS and CDR2 YYNGEE come from the germline V gene. The chain's CDR3 is CASSVEGGAAPSSLHS. For the CDR3, the DNA is TGTGCCAGCAGCGTAGAAGGGGGGGCCGCGCCATCATCCCTCCACTCT.

Many counts were recorded for this clonotype. The chain has TRBV11-2 and TRBJ2-2; D possibly corresponds to TRBD1 (6 bases). V was pared by 3 bases and J by 4 bases, with 6 bases between. Per the germline V gene, CDR1 is SGHAT and CDR2 is FQNNGV. The CDR3 is 13 amino acids. The CDR3 nucleotides read TGTGCCAGCAGCTTCAGGGGCACCGGGGAGCTGTTTTTT. This gives the protein CASSFRGTGELFF.

The chain recombines TRBV6-1 with TRBJ1-2; 8 positions match TRBD1. Germline CDR1 and CDR2: MNHNS and SASEGT. Germline trimming cut 6 bases from V and 10 bases from J; bases unmatched to any gene: 13. CDR3 length: 14 residues. CDR3 loop: CASRQSWTGLPYTF. DNA of the CDR3: TGTGCCAGCAGGCAGTCGTGGACAGGGCTGCCCTACACCTTC.

There are many counts of this clonotype. This rearrangement joins TRBV19 to TRBJ2-1, with D maybe TRBD1 (6 bases). In germline, CDR1 is LNHDA, CDR2 SQIVND (reference sequence). The length of the CDR3 is 11 residues. The V end lost 8 bases, the J end lost 8 bases, and 10 bases lay between the germline ends. The CDR3 loop reads CASRGGHEQFF. The CDR3 DNA follows: TGTGCCAGTCGTGGGGGCCATGAGCAGTTCTTC.

This clonotype was seen many times. One base away lies a much larger clone, so this may be a sequencing read error. The chain combines TRBV6-6 with TRBJ1-4; no firm D call. V shed 5 bases and J shed 0 bases, with 7 bases lying between them. In germline, CDR1 is MNHNY, CDR2 SVGAGI (reference sequence). The CDR3 has 14 amino acids. The CDR3 spells CASSHPPTNEKLFF. CDR3 coding DNA: TGTGCCAGCAGTCATCCGCCAACTAATGAAAAACTGTTTTTT.

The rearrangement uses TRBV28 and TRBJ1-5; tentative D call: TRBD1 (6 bases). Germline CDR1 and CDR2: MDHEN and SYDVKM. Trimming took 5 bases from V and 0 from J, leaving 11 bases between them. The CDR3 totals 15 residues. In DNA, the CDR3 is TGTGCCAGCAGTCCAGGACAGCTTAGCAATCAGCCCCAGCATTTT. This encodes CASSPGQLSNQPQHF.

DNA of the CDR3: TGTGGAGGATCCCGGGGACAGGGTGAAAAACTGTTTTTT. It encodes CGGSRGQGEKLFF. The chain joins TRBV5-6 to TRBJ1-4; 9 bases map to TRBD1. In germline, CDR1 is SGHDT, CDR2 YYEEEE. The length of the CDR3 is 13 residues.

This clonotype has at least ten counts. The chain links TRBV30 to TRBJ2-3, with a weak D call TRBD1 (5 bases). V was clipped by 0 bases and J by 6 bases, with 7 bases between them. CDR1 is GTSNPN and CDR2 is SVGIG in the germline V gene (reference sequence). The CDR3 covers 12 residues. The CDR3 bases are TGTGCCTGGAGTGTGCAGGGTGATACGCAGTATTTT. It translates to CAWSVQGDTQYF. The whole variable domain, remainder taken from reference TRBV30 and TRBJ2-3, is SQTIHQWPATLVQPVGSPLSLECTVEGTSNPNLYWYRQAAGRGLQLLFYSVGIGQISSEVPQNLSASRPQDRQFILSSKKLLLSDSGFYLCAWSVQGDTQYFGPGTRLTVL.

This clonotype came up many times. CDR3 in DNA: TGTGCCAGCAGCCGAGCCACAGGGACTGGAAACACCATATATTTT. Encoded protein: CASSRATGTGNTIYF. This rearrangement joins TRBV12-3 or TRBV12-4 to TRBJ1-3; tentative D call: TRBD1 (6 bases). This CDR3 spans 15 amino acids. V lost 6 bases and J 2 bases, leaving 14 bases between the germline ends.

This clonotype was observed many times. The chain couples TRBV4-1 to TRBJ1-6, with 8 nucleotides matching TRBD1. Germline CDR1 reads MGHRA; CDR2 reads YSYEKL. The V gene end was trimmed by 4 bases and the J gene end by 7 bases; junction bases not matched to a gene: 6. The CDR3 has 15 residues. The CDR3 DNA reads as TGCGCCAGCAGCCTCCGGACAGGGAGCAATTCACCCCTCCACTTT. Its translation: CASSLRTGSNSPLHF.

A note on this clonotype: A read error may explain this, as a much larger clone is one base away. This chain connects TRBV5-5 to TRBJ2-3; TRBD2 aligns across 7 bases. The length of the CDR3 is 18 residues. J gave up 0 bases and V 5 bases, and 15 bases lay outside the gene matches. The germline gives CDR1 SGHKS, CDR2 YYEKEE (reference sequence). CDR3 bases: TGTGCCAGCAGGACAAGCGGGGCGGCCTTTTGGAGCACAGATACGCAGTATTTT. This codes for CASRTSGAAFWSTDTQYF.

This clonotype has at least ten counts. The V and J genes are TRBV5-8 and TRBJ1-2; 7 bases map to TRBD1. Germline V CDR1 and CDR2: SGHTS, YDEGEE. The J segment lost 2 bases and the V segment lost 4 bases, leaving 5 bases of the junction unmatched. This CDR3 contains 14 residues. The DNA of the CDR3 is TGTGCCAGCAGCGCTAACAGGGGAAACTATGGCTACACCTTC. This gives the protein CASSANRGNYGYTF. Full variable domain (remainder filled in from reference TRBV5-8 and TRBJ1-2): EAGVTQSPTHLIKTRGQQATLRCSPISGHTSVYWYQQALGLGLQFLLWYDEGEERNRGNFPPRFSGRQFPNYSSELNVNALELEDSALYLCASSANRGNYGYTFGSGTRLTVV.

This clonotype was detected ten times or more. The chain uses TRBV6-5 and TRBJ1-4; 9 nucleotides align to TRBD1. The CDR3 has 16 amino acids. Germline V gives CDR1 MNHEY, CDR2 SVGAGI. V trimming: 0 bases; J trimming: 5 bases; junction bases outside the gene matches: 4. This chain's CDR3 is CASSYSGTGWNEKLFF. The CDR3 coding sequence is TGTGCCAGCAGTTACTCGGGGACAGGGTGGAATGAAAAACTGTTTTTT.

This chain connects TRBV24-1 to TRBJ2-3; 10 bases are shared with TRBD1. The germline V gene has CDR1 KGHDR and CDR2 SFDVKD. V trimming: 6 bases; J trimming: 5 bases; junction bases outside the gene matches: 10. The CDR3 spans 16 residues. The CDR3 coding sequence is TGTGCCACCAGTAACCCCGGGACAGGGGAGGGAGATACGCAGTATTTT. It encodes CATSNPGTGEGDTQYF.

Note on this clonotype: This CDR3 is missing its conserved last phenylalanine or tryptophan, likely due to a read error. The DNA is omitted, as the CDR3 cannot be located on it reliably, and the CDR3 follows TCRdb's listing. The CDR3 sequence: CASSELGSCSL. The rearrangement uses TRBV7-2 and TRBJ1-6. The CDR3 has 11 residues if both end residues are counted. In germline, CDR1 is SGHTA, CDR2 FQGNSA.

The chain has TRBV2 and TRBJ2-7, with D perhaps matching TRBD2 (6 bases). The CDR3 sequence is 13 residues long. CDR1 and CDR2 (germline): SNHLY, FYNNEI. Trimming removed 3 bases at V and 4 bases at J, with 10 bases between. The CDR3 loop is CASSDRRGYEQYF. The CDR3 nucleotides are TGTGCCAGCAGTGATCGGAGGGGTTACGAGCAGTACTTC.

A few counts support this clonotype. The chain is built from TRBV7-3 and TRBJ1-1; D remains unclear. Germline CDR1 is SGHTA and CDR2 is FQGTGA. The CDR3 has 14 residues. V lost 2 bases and J lost 4, with 11 bases in between. The CDR3 region is CASSLFPEGTEAFF. The CDR3 nucleotides are TGTGCCAGCAGCTTATTTCCAGAGGGCACTGAAGCTTTCTTT.

A remark on this clonotype: The junction and the germline gene differ at one end; a read error may be behind it. The chain combines TRBV7-2 with TRBJ2-1, with 7 bases fitting TRBD2. Looked up from germline, CDR1 is SGHTA and CDR2 is FQGNSA. The CDR3 covers 13 residues. The CDR3 nucleotides read TGCGCCAGCAGCTCGGGGGGTCCAGATACGCAGTTCTTC. Translating gives CASSSGGPDTQFF. The whole variable domain, filled in from reference TRBV7-2 and TRBJ2-1, reads GAGVSQSPSNKVTEKGKDVELRCDPISGHTALYWYRQSLGQGLEFLIYFQGNSAPDKSGLPSDRFSAERTGGSVSTLTIQRTQQEDSAVYLCASSSGGPDTQFFGPGTRLTVL.